The T cell receptor (beta chain) described here comes from a study of identical twins. The study, taken as a whole, reports: Within beta out-of-frame sequences, the excess sharing observed between twins was weaker. There were fewer insertions in abundant cord blood beta clonotypes, but memory repertoires showed no such pattern. Donors were not followed over many years; analysis was cross-sectional.

Trimming at V came to 5 bases and at J to 0 bases, leaving 8 bases not matched to a gene. Germline-derived CDR1 and CDR2 are SNHLY and FYNNEI. The CDR3 loop spans 17 amino acids. TCRdb ran MiXCR on the 5' RACE reads and lists one entry per CDR3 protein. Of a few hundred thousand distinct CDR3 sequences in the sample, around 9% were seen once. This clonotype was observed a few times. The antigen is undetermined. The sample was naive T cells sorted from blood. The TCR sequence derives from a woman in her 50s in good health. The chain employs TRBV2 and TRBJ1-5; 9 bases are shared with TRBD1. The CDR3 is CASSPGTGTYSNQPQHF. In DNA form, the CDR3 reads TGTGCCAGCAGTCCCGGGACAGGGACGTATAGCAATCAGCCCCAGCATTTT.